The text below deals with one T cell receptor (beta chain). The data belong to a study of T cell responses to AZD1222 COVID-19 vaccine. Using immunoSEQ multiplex PCR, the repertoire was profiled, and TCRdb retains in-frame clones only, with some absent. The sample lists some 150,000 clones, 80% to 90% occurring once. Trimming took 6 bases from V and 2 from J; bases not matched to a gene: 7. CDR1 is MRHNA and CDR2 is SNTAGT in the germline V gene. This CDR3 has 16 amino acids. Sequences were derived from peripheral blood, sampled on day 0 of AZD1222 vaccination. V usage is TRBV6-4 and J usage is TRBJ2-3; TRBD2 agrees at 11 bases. The clonotype originates from an adult in good health. CDR3 DNA: TGTGCCAGCAGGGTAACTAGCGGGGGTACCACAGATACGCAGTATTTT. Its protein is CASRVTSGGTTDTQYF.